This TCR beta chain was recorded in a study of cytomegalovirus exposure and HLA in healthy donors. Study information: Genotyping of 398 donors showed that around 85% belonged to the Caucasian-associated ancestry cluster.

The PCR contained 60 Vbeta and 13 Jbeta primers. Data came from immunoSEQ multiplex PCR; TCRdb stores just in-frame clones and leaves some out. This sample's table has 85,000 to 110,000 clones. Trimming cost V 0 bases and J 1 base; bases outside gene matches: 10. Germline CDR1 SGHRS, CDR2 YFSETQ. This CDR3 is built from 20 residues. The TCR originated in a man aged 35 to 55 in good health and CMV-seronegative. The chain couples TRBV5-1 to TRBJ2-3; 14 nucleotides line up with TRBD2. Sample: PBMCs. Written as DNA, the CDR3 is TGCGCCAGCAGCTTGGCCCCGGGACTAGCGGGAGCGGCGGGCACAGATACGCAGTATTTT. It encodes CASSLAPGLAGAAGTDTQYF.